These 11 T cell receptor beta chains came from one sample sequenced in a study of cytomegalovirus exposure and HLA in healthy donors. Vbeta (60) and Jbeta (13) primers were used in the PCR. Here immunoSEQ multiplex PCR was the method, and the copy in TCRdb shows in-frame clones only, minus some. The table has fewer than 150,000 clones, roughly 79% seen once. The specimen sequenced was PBMCs. These receptors were obtained from a male donor in good health and CMV-seronegative.

The chain carries TRBV4-2 and TRBJ2-7, with 14 bases matching TRBD2. The germline V gene encodes CDR1 LGHNA and CDR2 YNFKEQ. This CDR3 spans 17 amino acids. With V trimmed by 3 bases and J by 3 bases, 7 bases remained unmatched. In DNA, the CDR3 is TGTGCCAGCAGCCAGAGGGGGGGGACTAGCGGGAGCTACGAGCAGTACTTC. It specifies CASSQRGGTSGSYEQYF.

This chain uses TRBV7-2 with TRBJ2-7; TRBD2 aligns across 9 bases. This CDR3 comprises 17 residues. The V segment lost 0 bases and the J segment 0 bases; nucleotides outside the gene matches: 6. The germline gives CDR1 SGHTA, CDR2 FQGNSA. The CDR3 DNA sequence: TGTGCCAGCAGCTTAGCGTTAGCGGGGGCGAACTCCTACGAGCAGTACTTC. Translating it yields CASSLALAGANSYEQYF.

A few counts support this clone. The V call is TRBV7-6, the J call TRBJ2-7; 9 bases are shared with TRBD2. CDR1 is SGHVS, CDR2 FNYEAQ, per germline. The V segment lost 5 bases and the J segment 1 base; nucleotides outside the gene matches: 6. This CDR3 region has 15 residues. The DNA for the CDR3 is TGTGCCAGCAGCCCAGGTAGCGGGGGATCCTACGAGCAGTACTTC. The encoded protein is CASSPGSGGSYEQYF.

This rearrangement joins TRBV18 to TRBJ2-3; 10 nucleotides agree with TRBD1. The V segment lost 4 bases and the J segment 2 bases; nucleotides outside the gene matches: 6. Germline loops: CDR1 KGHSH, CDR2 LQKENI. This CDR3 spans 16 amino acids. CDR3 coding DNA: TGTGCCAGCTCACTGGGACAGGGGAAGCTCACAGATACGCAGTATTTT. Residues: CASSLGQGKLTDTQYF. The full variable domain, completed using reference TRBV18 and TRBJ2-3, is NAGVMQNPRHLVRRRGQEARLRCSPMKGHSHVYWYRQLPEEGLKFMVYLQKENIIDESGMPKERFSAEFPKEGPSILRIQQVVRGDSAAYFCASSLGQGKLTDTQYFGPGTRLTVL.

The rearrangement uses TRBV5-5 and TRBJ2-2; no clear D gene. Per germline, CDR1 SGHKS and CDR2 YYEKEE (reference sequence). The CDR3 runs to 13 residues. Trimming shortened V by 5 bases and J by 3 bases, and 8 bases separated the two germline ends. The CDR3 coding sequence is TGTGCCAGCAGTCGAGTTGACACCGGGGAGCTGTTTTTT. It encodes CASSRVDTGELFF. Combining the CDR3 with reference TRBV5-5 and TRBJ2-2 gives the whole variable domain DAGVTQSPTHLIKTRGQQVTLRCSPISGHKSVSWYQQVLGQGPQFIFQYYEKEERGRGNFPDRFSARQFPNYSSELNVNALLLGDSALYLCASSRVDTGELFFGEGSRLTVL.

The chain recombines TRBV30 with TRBJ2-3; 9 bases are a match to TRBD1. The CDR3 spans 11 residues. Unmatched junction bases numbered 4, after V lost 2 bases and J lost 13 bases. Germline V gene lookup returns CDR1 GTSNPN and CDR2 SVGIG (reference sequence). This chain's CDR3 is CAWSHDRGEYF. CDR3 sequence (DNA): TGTGCCTGGAGTCACGACAGGGGGGAGTATTTT.

V and J are TRBV2 and TRBJ1-2; D remains ambiguous. CDR3 length: 13 amino acids. From germline, CDR1 is SNHLY and CDR2 FYNNEI. V lost 4 bases and J 4 bases, leaving 10 bases between the germline ends. CDR3: CASSAGRVYGYTF. The DNA of the CDR3 is TGTGCCAGCAGTGCTGGGCGGGTCTATGGCTACACCTTC.

J is TRBJ1-1 and V is TRBV30; D might be TRBD1 (6 bases). This CDR3 is built from 13 residues. Germline-derived CDR1 and CDR2 are GTSNPN and SVGIG (reference sequence). Trimming took off 3 bases at V and 0 bases at J, with 8 bases between the two ends. The CDR3 region has the DNA TGTGCCTGGAGGGACAGCGTGAACACTGAAGCTTTCTTT. It encodes CAWRDSVNTEAFF.

This chain joins TRBV30 and TRBJ1-1, with 7 positions matching TRBD1. Losses at the gene ends were 3 bases for V and 11 bases for J; bases not matched to a gene: 6. Germline values: CDR1 GTSNPN, CDR2 SVGIG (reference sequence). The length of the CDR3 is 11 residues. CDR3 protein: CAWRTGMRAFF. As DNA, the CDR3 is TGTGCCTGGAGGACAGGGATGAGGGCTTTCTTT.

This clone has only one observation. This chain connects TRBV6-5 to TRBJ1-5, with 9 nucleotides matching TRBD1. V lost 6 bases, J lost 5 bases, and 5 bases stayed unmatched. Germline V gene lookup returns CDR1 MNHEY and CDR2 SVGAGI. The CDR3 is 14 amino acids. The CDR3 here is CASSRDRVYQPQHF. The CDR3 DNA is TGTGCCAGCAGCCGGGACAGGGTCTATCAGCCCCAGCATTTT.

The V call is TRBV5-3, the J call TRBJ2-7; 10 nucleotides match TRBD2. TRBV5-3 is noted as an ORF with a role that remains uncertain. The V gene end was trimmed by 2 bases and the J gene end by 4 bases; junction bases not matched to a gene: 3. The CDR3 spans 14 residues. This CDR3 is CARSLAGGSYEQYF. DNA of the CDR3: TGTGCCAGAAGCTTAGCGGGAGGGTCGTACGAGCAGTACTTC.